These 27 T cell receptor beta chains originate from one sample sequenced in a study of T cell clonotyping in hematopoietic cell transplantation. Sequencing was performed with immunoSEQ multiplex PCR; in TCRdb, only in-frame clones are kept and a portion is missing. The top ten hold 30% to 40% of the sample, which has about 6,000 clones, around 80% seen once. The starting material was peripheral blood mononuclear cells, obtained 180 days after allogeneic stem cell transplant. The receptors were sampled from a male patient in his 70s who had an allogeneic stem cell transplant from an unrelated donor, so T cells may come from the graft donor. Some clones in this sample may be carry-over from other donors' samples.

This chain joins TRBV5-1 and TRBJ2-6; D is perhaps TRBD1 (6 bases). The CDR3 is made up of 13 amino acids. The V gene lost 4 bases and the J gene lost 9 bases, with 11 bases spanning the gap. Germline values: CDR1 SGHRS, CDR2 YFSETQ. The CDR3: CASSQTTGNVLTF. As DNA, the CDR3 is TGCGCCAGCAGCCAGACGACAGGCAACGTCCTGACTTTC.

This rearrangement joins TRBV28 to TRBJ1-1; 7 bases are a match to TRBD1. CDR3 length: 14 amino acids. Trimming took 5 bases from V and 3 from J; bases not matched to a gene: 6. The germline CDR1 and CDR2 sequences are MDHEN and SYDVKM. CDR3 coding DNA: TGTGCCAGCAGTCGATTTCAGGGGGACACTGAAGCTTTCTTT. Translated: CASSRFQGDTEAFF.

To note about this clone: One junction end does not reproduce the germline sequence, and a read error may be involved. J is TRBJ2-2 and V is TRBV6-4; D not resolved. This CDR3 spans 13 amino acids. Germline V lookup: CDR1 MRHNA, CDR2 SNTAGT. CDR3 region: CASSNSSTGELFF. CDR3 DNA sequence: TGTGCCAGCAGTAACTCTAGCACCGGGGAGCTGTTTTTT.

Here the CDR3 reads CASSLGLAFHEQFF. Written as DNA, the CDR3 is TGTGCCAGCAGCTTGGGACTAGCCTTCCATGAGCAGTTCTTC. V and J are TRBV7-2 and TRBJ2-1; 9 bases map to TRBD2. V shed 3 bases and J 8 bases; nucleotides not matched to a gene: 5. CDR3 length: 14 amino acids. Germline V gene data show CDR1 as SGHTA and CDR2 as FQGNSA.

The chain recombines TRBV9 with TRBJ1-2; TRBD1 aligns across 8 bases. The CDR3 loop spans 16 amino acids. The V gene's germline CDR1 is SGDLS and CDR2 YYNGEE. V shed 3 bases, J shed 7 bases, and the junction held 14 bases outside the gene matches. CDR3 sequence (DNA): TGTGCCAGCAGCGCCCTGACAGGGGCGAGGATGGGTGGCTACACCTTC. Translating it yields CASSALTGARMGGYTF.

The rearrangement joins TRBV5-1 to TRBJ2-3; possible D gene TRBD2, 5 bases. The germline CDR1 and CDR2 sequences are SGHRS and YFSETQ. This CDR3 is 14 amino acids long. V gave up 4 bases and J gave up 0 bases, with 9 bases separating them. This CDR3 is CASSPAVSTDTQYF. The CDR3 DNA reads TGCGCCAGCAGCCCAGCGGTGAGCACAGATACGCAGTATTTT.

The chain combines TRBV9 with TRBJ2-1, with no clear D. The CDR3 length is 14 residues. Per germline, CDR1 SGDLS and CDR2 YYNGEE. The V and J ends lost 3 bases and 1 base respectively, with 8 bases between them. The CDR3 bases are TGTGCCAGCAGCGCCTCACTGTCCTACAATGAGCAGTTCTTC. Its translation: CASSASLSYNEQFF.

The V gene is TRBV25-1, the J gene TRBJ2-5; 8 bases are a match to TRBD1. Germline CDR1 is MGHDK and CDR2 is SYGVNS. The junction had 10 bases not matched to a gene; V was cut back by 2 bases and J by 5 bases. CDR3 length: 16 residues. The CDR3 region is CASSEPHQGAWETQYF. CDR3 in DNA: TGTGCCAGCAGTGAACCACACCAGGGGGCATGGGAGACCCAGTACTTC.

The V call is TRBV10-3, the J call TRBJ2-1; the match to TRBD2 covers 10 bases. CDR3 length: 17 amino acids. V lost 3 bases to trimming and J lost 7 bases; unmatched junction nucleotides: 12. The germline gives CDR1 ENHRY, CDR2 SYGVKD. The CDR3 DNA is TGTGCCATCAGTGACCCCACTAGCGGGAATCCACGAAATGAGCAGTTCTTC. Its protein product is CAISDPTSGNPRNEQFF.

V usage is TRBV30 and J usage is TRBJ1-1, with 7 bases lining up with TRBD1. The CDR3 consists of 14 residues. The V gene's germline CDR1 is GTSNPN and CDR2 SVGIG (reference sequence). V shed 5 bases, J shed 0 bases, and the junction held 6 bases outside the gene matches. The DNA of the CDR3 is TGTGCCTGGTCGACAGGGAAGGTGAACACTGAAGCTTTCTTT. Translated: CAWSTGKVNTEAFF.

This chain joins TRBV4-2 and TRBJ2-3; D call uncertain. This CDR3 has 14 residues. Germline CDR1 and CDR2: LGHNA and YNFKEQ. Trimming took 1 base from V and 4 from J, leaving 9 bases between them. CDR3 loop: CASSQGLGADTQYF. CDR3 in DNA: TGTGCCAGCAGCCAAGGGCTGGGTGCAGATACGCAGTATTTT.

The chain carries TRBV5-4 and TRBJ1-5; 9 bases line up with TRBD1. CDR1 and CDR2 from the germline V gene are SGHNT and YYREEE (reference sequence). The CDR3 contains 16 residues. Trimming at V came to 4 bases and at J to 4 bases, leaving 9 bases not matched to a gene. CDR3 DNA sequence: TGTGCCAGCAGCCGGACAGGGGAGGGTGGGAATCAGCCCCAGCATTTT. Translation: CASSRTGEGGNQPQHF.

Within the sample, this clone is medium-sized (0.01 to 0.1%). The V call is TRBV28, the J call TRBJ2-1, with D perhaps matching TRBD2 (5 bases). CDR1 MDHEN and CDR2 SYDVKM come from the germline V gene. V lost 5 bases and J 4 bases, leaving 18 bases between the germline ends. The CDR3 sequence is 16 residues long. The CDR3 coding sequence is TGTGCCAGCAGTCCACTGGGAGCGGTGGGGTACAATGAGCAGTTCTTC. Protein product: CASSPLGAVGYNEQFF.

The rearrangement links TRBV25-1 to TRBJ1-1, with D possibly matching TRBD1 (5 bases). Trimming left V 6 bases short and J 2 bases short, with 13 bases between. The germline gives CDR1 MGHDK, CDR2 SYGVNS. This CDR3 comprises 14 residues. The CDR3 is CASSTGLQNTEAFF. The CDR3 DNA reads as TGTGCCAGCAGCACAGGACTCCAAAACACTGAAGCTTTCTTT.

The V and J genes are TRBV2 and TRBJ1-5, with a possible D match to TRBD1 (5 bases). The CDR3 covers 15 residues. Germline CDR1 and CDR2: SNHLY and FYNNEI. V was pared by 3 bases and J by 4 bases, with 13 bases between. The CDR3 here is CASSEGQGPNQPQHF. The DNA for the CDR3 is TGTGCCAGCAGTGAGGGCCAGGGCCCTAATCAGCCCCAGCATTTT.

The V and J genes are TRBV7-9 and TRBJ2-7; 8 nucleotides agree with TRBD2. Germline CDR1 is SEHNR and CDR2 is FQNEAQ (reference sequence). After removal of 2 bases from V and 4 bases from J, the junction contained 1 base not matched to a gene. The CDR3 runs 13 residues. The CDR3 nucleotides read TGTGCCAGCAGCTTAAGCGGGAGTTACGAGCAGTACTTC. Protein: CASSLSGSYEQYF.

The rearrangement links TRBV4-1 to TRBJ1-5; 8 bases align to TRBD1. Germline CDR1 MGHRA, CDR2 YSYEKL. This CDR3 is built from 15 residues. Trimming at V came to 0 bases and at J to 5 bases, leaving 3 bases not matched to a gene. The CDR3 loop reads CASSQDRQGYQPQHF. The DNA for the CDR3 is TGCGCCAGCAGCCAAGATAGACAGGGGTATCAGCCCCAGCATTTT.

The genes are TRBV2 and TRBJ2-1, with D perhaps TRBD1 or TRBD2 (5 bases each). Germline CDR1 SNHLY, CDR2 FYNNEI. The CDR3 spans 12 residues. With 3 bases removed from V and 9 bases from J, the gap between germline ends came to 9 bases. CDR3 coding DNA: TGTGCCAGCAGTGAGTGGGGGAGTGAGCAGTTCTTC. Protein sequence: CASSEWGSEQFF.

The chain joins TRBV7-7 to TRBJ1-5, with unresolved D. Per the germline V gene, CDR1 is SSHAT and CDR2 is FNYEAQ (reference sequence). Trimming cost V 4 bases and J 0 bases, with 10 bases left between them. The CDR3 runs 15 residues. This CDR3 reads CASSSRDDSNQPQHF. The CDR3 coding sequence is TGTGCCAGCAGCTCAAGGGATGATAGCAATCAGCCCCAGCATTTT.

V and J are TRBV27 and TRBJ1-1; no clear D. Trimming took 5 bases from V and 0 from J, leaving 7 bases between them. Germline CDR1 reads MNHEY; CDR2 reads SMNVEV (reference sequence). The CDR3 consists of 13 residues. DNA of the CDR3: TGTGCCAGCAGTGACCTACTGAACACTGAAGCTTTCTTT. It specifies CASSDLLNTEAFF.

This clone was picked up a small number of times. This CDR3 reads CASSSPGSNQPQHF. CDR3 DNA: TGTGCCAGCAGCTCTCCAGGTAGCAATCAGCCCCAGCATTTT. The chain uses TRBV27 and TRBJ1-5; D call uncertain. Trimming left V 6 bases short and J 0 bases short, with 9 bases between. The V gene's germline CDR1 is MNHEY and CDR2 SMNVEV (reference sequence). The CDR3 loop spans 14 amino acids.

The chain links TRBV30 to TRBJ2-7; D not resolved. CDR3 length: 13 residues. The V end was cut by 2 bases, the J end by 3 bases, with 11 bases between. Germline CDR1 is GTSNPN and CDR2 is SVGIG (reference sequence). CDR3 sequence reads: CAWSSVGSYEQYF. CDR3 nucleotide sequence: TGTGCCTGGAGTTCGGTGGGAAGCTACGAGCAGTACTTC.

This chain links TRBV6-6 with TRBJ2-4; unclear D gene. The germline V gene encodes CDR1 MNHNY and CDR2 SVGAGI (reference sequence). CDR3 length: 16 amino acids. Trimming stripped 6 bases from V and 6 bases from J, with 21 bases between. Written as DNA, the CDR3 is TGTGCCAGCAGCCCCCCTAGGGCCCAGGCCGGAAACATTCAGTACTTC. This translates into CASSPPRAQAGNIQYF.

This sequence joins TRBV2 and TRBJ1-3, with D possibly matching TRBD1 (5 bases). This CDR3 is built from 16 residues. The V gene's germline CDR1 is SNHLY and CDR2 FYNNEI. Trimming stripped 4 bases from V and 0 bases from J, with 13 bases between. CDR3 nucleotides: TGTGCCAGCAGTGTGGGTCCAGGGATCTCTGGAAACACCATATATTTT. Protein product: CASSVGPGISGNTIYF.

This chain uses TRBV6-5 with TRBJ2-3; D unresolved. The V end was cut by 6 bases, the J end by 1 base, with 14 bases between. The V gene's germline CDR1 is MNHEY and CDR2 SVGAGI. The CDR3 has 15 amino acids. The chain's CDR3 is CASRLGPTRTDTQYF. DNA for the CDR3: TGTGCCAGCAGGCTGGGTCCTACCCGCACAGATACGCAGTATTTT.

DNA of the CDR3: TGTGCCAGCAGTGAGGCGGGAACCGGGGAGCTGTTTTTT. Translation gives CASSEAGTGELFF. This sequence joins TRBV2 and TRBJ2-2; tentatively, D is TRBD2 (6 bases). The CDR3 is 13 residues long. The V end was cut by 3 bases, the J end by 5 bases, with 7 bases between. Germline V lookup: CDR1 SNHLY, CDR2 FYNNEI.

The chain uses TRBV2 and TRBJ1-6; D not resolved. V was trimmed by 5 bases and J by 9 bases, leaving 14 bases between them. The germline V gene has CDR1 SNHLY and CDR2 FYNNEI. This CDR3 has 14 amino acids. The CDR3 coding sequence is TGTGCCAGCAGTTGGGAGACTCGAACTTCACCCCTCCACTTT. Its protein is CASSWETRTSPLHF.